One sample yielded the 20 T cell receptor beta chains listed below, sequenced in a study of shared clonotypes between healthy human individuals. Only in-frame clones appear in the TCRdb table, and some are missing; sequencing was by immunoSEQ multiplex PCR. The sample lists roughly 1,600,000 clones, approximately 98.5% occurring once. The sequencing input was naive CD4+ T cells sorted from blood. Subset meaning: CD45RA+ positively selected. Receptor source: a man aged 25 to 40 in good health.

Regarding this clone: The sample holds other DNA sequences that translate to the same CDR3. V usage is TRBV5-1 and J usage is TRBJ2-2, with D maybe TRBD1 (5 bases). The CDR3 covers 15 residues. Germline V gene data show CDR1 as SGHRS and CDR2 as YFSETQ. V was pared by 0 bases and J by 0 bases, with 6 bases between. CDR3 sequence reads: CASSLGGANTGELFF. The CDR3 nucleotides read TGCGCCAGCAGCTTGGGGGGCGCGAACACCGGGGAGCTGTTTTTT.

In this sample, this clone turned up once. This chain links TRBV19 with TRBJ2-2; TRBD2 matches at 13 bases. Germline V gene sequence: CDR1 LNHDA, CDR2 SQIVND (reference sequence). The trim removed 5 bases at V and 5 bases at J, leaving 11 bases unmatched. This CDR3 has 18 amino acids. The CDR3 sequence is CASSPTWTSGRYTGELFF. The DNA for the CDR3 is TGTGCCAGTAGTCCGACCTGGACTAGCGGGAGATATACCGGGGAGCTGTTTTTT.

The table lists this clone with a count of one. The chain uses TRBV2 and TRBJ2-3; 7 bases map to TRBD1. J lost 1 base, V lost 10 bases, and 5 bases had no gene match. This CDR3 has 13 residues. CDR1 is SNHLY and CDR2 is FYNNEI in the germline V gene. CDR3 protein: CAKNRGGTDTQYF. CDR3 nucleotides: TGTGCCAAAAACAGGGGTGGCACAGATACGCAGTATTTT. The full variable domain, with the rest looked up from reference TRBV2 and TRBJ2-3, is EPEVTQTPSHQVTQMGQEVILRCVPISNHLYFYWYRQILGQKVEFLVSFYNNEISEKSEIFDDQFSVERPDGSNFTLKIRSTKLEDSAMYFCAKNRGGTDTQYFGPGTRLTVL.

This sequence joins TRBV28 and TRBJ1-5; D may be TRBD1 (5 bases). The CDR3 consists of 14 residues. Germline V gene sequence: CDR1 MDHEN, CDR2 SYDVKM. Trimming removed 3 bases from V and 4 bases from J, with 10 bases in between. The CDR3 is CASSFDRPNQPQHF. As DNA, the CDR3 is TGTGCCAGCAGTTTTGACAGACCTAATCAGCCCCAGCATTTT.

The chain employs TRBV5-1 and TRBJ2-5; D is perhaps TRBD2 (5 bases). From germline, CDR1 is SGHRS and CDR2 YFSETQ. This CDR3 comprises 14 residues. Trimming removed 2 bases from V and 5 bases from J, with 13 bases in between. Here the CDR3 reads CASSFPERGETQYF. CDR3 nucleotide sequence: TGCGCCAGCAGCTTTCCTGAGAGAGGGGAGACCCAGTACTTC.

This rearrangement joins TRBV30 to TRBJ1-5; D possibly corresponds to TRBD1 (5 bases). V was trimmed by 0 bases and J by 5 bases, leaving 8 bases between them. This CDR3 has 13 amino acids. The V gene's germline CDR1 is GTSNPN and CDR2 SVGIG (reference sequence). The CDR3 DNA reads TGTGCCTGGAGTGTCGCCAGGGATCAGCCCCAGCATTTT. Residues: CAWSVARDQPQHF.

This chain joins TRBV18 and TRBJ2-3, with D unclear. V dropped 4 bases and J dropped 0 bases, with 11 bases sitting between them. Germline V gene lookup returns CDR1 KGHSH and CDR2 LQKENI. The length of the CDR3 is 15 residues. This chain's CDR3 is CASSQTYSSTDTQYF. The DNA for the CDR3 is TGTGCCAGCTCACAGACATACTCTAGCACAGATACGCAGTATTTT.

With regard to this clone: This CDR3 is also generated by other DNA sequences in the sample. The V gene is TRBV5-4, the J gene TRBJ2-5; D perhaps matches TRBD1 (5 bases). This CDR3 is built from 13 residues. CDR1 and CDR2 from the germline V gene are SGHNT and YYREEE (reference sequence). Trimming pared 1 base from V and 4 bases from J, leaving 8 bases between. DNA of the CDR3: TGTGCCAGCAGCTTGCAGGGTGCAGAGACCCAGTACTTC. Protein product: CASSLQGAETQYF.

V usage is TRBV11-2 and J usage is TRBJ2-1, with 9 positions matching TRBD2. Germline CDR1 reads SGHAT; CDR2 reads FQNNGV. After removal of 5 bases from V and 1 base from J, the junction contained 3 bases not matched to a gene. The CDR3 sequence is 15 residues long. In nucleotides, the CDR3 is TGTGCCAGCAGCCCCCTAGCGGGATCCTACAATGAGCAGTTCTTC. This sequence encodes CASSPLAGSYNEQFF.

V is TRBV27 and J is TRBJ1-1; the D is unclear. The CDR3 consists of 12 residues. Germline V gives CDR1 MNHEY, CDR2 SMNVEV (reference sequence). Trimming took off 5 bases at V and 8 bases at J, with 12 bases between the two ends. CDR3: CASSTSGNEAFF. Here the CDR3 DNA reads TGTGCCAGCAGTACATCGGGAAACGAAGCTTTCTTT.

The chain is built from TRBV18 and TRBJ2-7; no clear D. Germline V lookup: CDR1 KGHSH, CDR2 LQKENI. Trimming left V 3 bases short and J 2 bases short, with 14 bases between. The CDR3 runs 15 residues. The CDR3 coding sequence is TGTGCCAGCTCACCTCGAACGGCAACAACCTACGAGCAGTACTTC. This encodes CASSPRTATTYEQYF.

The V call is TRBV7-8, the J call TRBJ2-6; tentative D call: TRBD1 (6 bases). The CDR3 sequence is 17 residues long. Germline CDR1 reads SGHVS; CDR2 reads FQNEAQ. Trimming shortened V by 6 bases and J by 0 bases, and 15 bases separated the two germline ends. CDR3 in DNA: TGTGCCAGCAGAAACAGGGTCCTGAGCTCTGGGGCCAACGTCCTGACTTTC. The encoded protein is CASRNRVLSSGANVLTF. Drawing the rest from reference TRBV7-8 and TRBJ2-6, the complete variable domain is GAGVSQSPRYKVAKRGQDVALRCDPISGHVSLFWYQQALGQGPEFLTYFQNEAQLDKSGLPSDRFFAERPEGSVSTLKIQRTQQEDSAVYLCASRNRVLSSGANVLTFGAGSRLTVL.

This chain uses TRBV7-3 with TRBJ2-3; 9 positions match TRBD2. CDR3 length: 16 residues. Germline lookup yields CDR1 SGHTA and CDR2 FQGTGA. V shed 5 bases, J shed 0 bases, and the junction held 6 bases outside the gene matches. CDR3 nucleotide sequence: TGTGCCAGCAGCGCCTCTAGCGGGGTTAGCACAGATACGCAGTATTTT. It translates to CASSASSGVSTDTQYF.

The chain joins TRBV12-5 to TRBJ2-2; D unclear. The CDR3 runs 14 residues. Germline assignment: CDR1 LGHNT and CDR2 FRNRAP. The V end lost 0 bases, the J end lost 2 bases, and 4 bases lay between the germline ends. CDR3 coding DNA: TGTGCTAGTGGTTTGGTACCCAACACCGGGGAGCTGTTTTTT. The encoded protein is CASGLVPNTGELFF.

A remark on this clone: The same CDR3 also results from other DNA sequences found in this sample. The CDR3 DNA is TGCGCCAGCAGCTTGGAAGCTGGGGGCCCCTACGAGCAGTACTTC. Translating gives CASSLEAGGPYEQYF. The V and J genes are TRBV5-1 and TRBJ2-7; possible D gene TRBD1, 6 bases. Per germline, CDR1 SGHRS and CDR2 YFSETQ. The CDR3 is 15 amino acids. Trimming shortened V by 0 bases and J by 2 bases, and 12 bases separated the two germline ends.

The chain links TRBV18 to TRBJ2-3; D may be TRBD1 or TRBD2 (5 bases each). CDR1 KGHSH and CDR2 LQKENI come from the germline V gene. V was pared by 2 bases and J by 2 bases, with 17 bases between. The CDR3 length is 17 residues. CDR3 in amino acids: CASSPGRRDGVTDTQYF. The CDR3 DNA is TGTGCCAGCTCACCAGGTCGAAGGGACGGGGTCACAGATACGCAGTATTTT.

This clone turned up a few times. Other nucleotide sequences in the sample specify the same CDR3. The V call is TRBV5-1, the J call TRBJ1-1; no firm D call. Trimming removed 0 bases at V and 1 base at J, with 4 bases between. This CDR3 has 13 amino acids. Germline assignment: CDR1 SGHRS and CDR2 YFSETQ. DNA of the CDR3: TGCGCCAGCAGCTTGGGGGCGAACACTGAAGCTTTCTTT. It translates to CASSLGANTEAFF.

As concerns this clone: The junction departs from the called germline gene at one end, perhaps through a read error. Written as DNA, the CDR3 is TGTGCCAGCAGTTTAGCGGGGCCAGGGGCCGAGCAGTACTTC. Translation: CASSLAGPGAEQYF. This chain connects TRBV11-2 to TRBJ2-7; TRBD2 matches 8 bases. Germline-derived CDR1 and CDR2 are SGHAT and FQNNGV. The CDR3 has 14 residues.

The chain recombines TRBV29-1 with TRBJ2-7, with D hard to call. Germline values: CDR1 SQVTM, CDR2 ANQGSEA. The CDR3 extends over 13 amino acids. As DNA, the CDR3 is TGCAGTGTTCGGTATCTAGGGTCTGGCGAGCAGTACTTC. Protein sequence: CSVRYLGSGEQYF.

CDR3 in amino acids: CASSVEGVRSGNTIYF. Written as DNA, the CDR3 is TGTGCCAGCAGCGTAGAAGGGGTTAGGTCTGGAAACACCATATATTTT. The J gene is TRBJ1-3, the V gene TRBV9; D is perhaps TRBD1 (5 bases). The CDR3 runs to 16 residues. CDR1 is SGDLS, CDR2 YYNGEE, per germline. V lost 0 bases, J lost 1 base, and 11 bases lay in between.